This T cell receptor beta chain derives from a study of Graves' ophthalmopathy and Graves' hyperthyroidism. Study conclusions and caveats: Also, most clonotypes expanded in the thyroid above 0.001 frequency appeared in blood.

This clonotype has ten or more counts. What it binds is not known. V dropped 0 bases and J dropped 4 bases, with 7 bases sitting between them. Germline V gene lookup returns CDR1 SGHTA and CDR2 FQGNSA. This CDR3 has 13 residues. Moderate-to-severe activity, with CAS ≥3, NOSPECS ≥4 and duration under 3 months, characterized the donors with ophthalmopathy. Ineligible for inclusion were patients with other autoimmune diseases, uncontrolled infections, pregnancy or lactation. The PBMCs were taken from over 9.5 ml of fresh peripheral blood. The authors amplified TCR beta CDR3 regions, and they did so from RNA transcripts for repertoire sequencing. HTBI-primed first-round RT-PCR preceded second-round multiplex PCR. MiXCR, applied by TCRdb to the multiplex PCR reads, yields one record per CDR3 protein. The data contain 360,000 or so distinct CDR3 sequences, about 17% of them seen just once; the ten biggest clones take up roughly 1.6%.

The gene calls are TRBV7-2 and TRBJ2-7; no definite D call. Input material: peripheral blood. The sequence was obtained from a woman between 18 and 29 years old with Graves' ophthalmopathy. CDR3 region: CASSLAARYEQYF. Here the CDR3 DNA reads TGTGCCAGCAGCTTAGCGGCCAGGTACGAGCAGTACTTC. Drawing the rest from reference TRBV7-2 and TRBJ2-7, the complete variable domain is GAGVSQSPSNKVTEKGKDVELRCDPISGHTALYWYRQSLGQGLEFLIYFQGNSAPDKSGLPSDRFSAERTGGSVSTLTIQRTQQEDSAVYLCASSLAARYEQYFGPGTRLTVT.